Described below is a single TCR beta chain sequence and its context. Its antigen is unknown. Within one base of it there is no much larger clone, and no base qualities were kept. The germline V gene encodes CDR1 KGHSH and CDR2 LQKENI. V loses 4 bases of germline sequence and J loses 1 base, and the interval between the two ends is 13 bases. Spanning cysteine to phenylalanine, the CDR3 consists of 15 amino acids. The retained sequence is limited to the CDR3, 45 bases, with the frame set at the first base. The method was the immunoSEQ multiplex PCR assay. The multiplex PCR relied on a mix of 60 forward primers for TCR Vbeta segments and 13 reverse primers for TCR Jbeta segments. The CDR3 region of rearranged TCR beta genes was amplified from genomic DNA with a multiplex PCR assay. On the Illumina HiSeq System, the amplified TCR beta libraries were sequenced as 87-base-pair reads. The source study handled its data this way. A later analysis counted 65 million to 90 million unique TCR beta chains across the 500 to 850 repertoires, and some 12 million of these chains were shared by at least two donors. To remove PCR and sequencing errors, raw reads were error-corrected and collapsed into unique sequences using a nearest-neighbor algorithm that merged closely related sequences. V, D and J gene segments were assigned by aligning CDR3 sequences to IMGT reference sequences. For a sequence to be retained, a match of at least six nucleotides to both a V gene segment and a J gene segment was required. A rearrangement was called productive if the CDR3 had no stop codons and remained in frame with V and J, and every other rearrangement was called non-productive. CDR3 was defined according to IMGT convention as the region running from the second conserved V-encoded cysteine to the conserved J-encoded phenylalanine. Sequences without an unambiguous match to a single V gene segment were excluded from the earlier analysis of approximately 560 of the donors. An earlier analysis of 500 to 700 of the donors classified V segments as functional when productive rearrangements were above 56.7% and as segregating when the standard deviation between donors was above 5%. A statistical classification framework was developed to diagnose cytomegalovirus status using the catalog of TCR beta chain sequences. In a later analysis, V and J genes were assigned by comparing TCR nucleotide sequences against IMGT/GENE-DB human TR gene sequences. Using the TCRdist pipeline, a later analysis assigned CDR3 sequences along with most-parsimonious VDJ recombination scenarios. In a later analysis, every TCR beta chain was defined by the combination of its CDR3 amino acid sequence and its V-gene family, and reads without a unique V-gene family were dropped. To address suspected cross-contamination and a sequencing artifact, a later analysis removed roughly 580 highly shared, low-generation-probability nucleotide sequences. A later analysis calculated a clonal expansion index for each public chain from normalized within-repertoire ranks of inferred template counts. Generation probabilities in a later analysis came from a VDJ recombination model fitted to out-of-frame rearrangements, and those results were checked against IGoR. In a later analysis, hypergeometric tests were used to score TCR-TCR, TCR-HLA and TCR-CMV co-occurrence, with a repertoire-size bias correction applied to TCR pairs. A later analysis estimated false discovery rates by permuting HLA or CMV assignments 20 times. In a later analysis, co-occurring TCRs were grouped using DBSCAN, with TCRdist sequence similarity added in when clustering inside HLA-allele-positive subsets. For co-occurrence clustering, repertoires with fewer than 30,000 or more than 120,000 public chains were excluded, along with roughly 5 repertoires with anomalous nucleotide sharing. TCRdb stores this immuneACCESS table with in-frame sequences only. Part of the clones is absent; in the studies checked, under half of the shortfall reflects unresolved V genes, and no reason is known for the rest. D and trimming were read from the DNA, whereas the V and J calls and clone size are those reported in that table. The sample yields about 150,000 clones; roughly 70% were counted once. About 3.1% of the sample rests with the top ten.

The cohort was made up of around 720 healthy bone marrow donors. Cohort members were all nominally healthy when sampled, although unrecorded immune exposures were likely present. The donor was CMV seronegative and belonged to the group of 380 or so seronegative cohort members. Each donor provided a peripheral blood sample, and peripheral blood mononuclear cells were used for TCR beta sequencing. Genomic DNA was extracted from the blood cell samples with the Qiagen DNeasy Blood Extraction Kit. The data originate from a study of cytomegalovirus exposure and HLA in healthy donors listed by TCRdb under 2017. Study-wide context: According to an earlier analysis of several hundred of the donors, about 179 million T cells yielded roughly 100 million unique TCR beta sequences and about 280 Gb of sequence data. An early release covering some 640 HLA-typed donors comprised approximately 290 gigabases of sequencing data and tens of millions of unique TCR sequences. Of the roughly 420 genotyped donors, approximately 81% were placed in the genetic ancestry cluster associated with self-reported Caucasian donors. The study aimed to test whether cataloging public T cell receptors could reveal signatures of past pathogen exposure. The study used immunosequencing to profile the T cell repertoires of more than 650 subjects and linked those repertoires to cytomegalovirus serostatus. In addition to the first cohort of roughly 700 subjects, a separate validation cohort of some 120 different subjects was used. To predict cytomegalovirus infection status, the study combined high-throughput TCR immunosequencing, statistical association of individual TCRs with disease status, and machine learning. To study patterns of TCR occurrence, a later analysis re-analyzed previously published TCR beta repertoires from 666 donors and added high-resolution HLA genotyping. Rather than using new phenotypic data, the later analysis identified candidate immune exposures from TCR beta sequences and from how often those sequences occurred across donors. To decide whether each TCR beta V gene segment behaved as functional or pseudogenic, an earlier analysis of some 570 of the donors relied on high-throughput TCR beta sequencing. Alongside the repertoire data, information on donor age, sex, ethnicity and CMV serostatus was compiled. In a later genetic analysis, genome-wide SNP genotypes for about 65% of the roughly 700 donors were used, and that subset was treated as a discovery cohort. All discovery cohort repertoires had been generated using a single sequencing platform. HLA typing covered class I and class II loci at four-digit resolution. Typing coverage differed by locus: A, B, C, DRB1 and DQB1 were typed in roughly 620-640 donors, DQA1 in about 510, DPA1 in nearly 610, and DPB1 in approximately 450. Because of strong linkage in the cohort, roughly five DR-DQ haplotypes were treated as single units for association and clustering. On average, around 240,000 unique TCR beta nucleotide sequences were sequenced per donor among 398 genotyped donors of the cohort, with roughly 18% of those sequences being non-productive. Summary of the overall study and its limitations: A cluster of highly shared sequence variants was judged likely to be a technical artifact of the sequencing pipeline. In a later genetic analysis, fewer N-insertions in productive TCRs were reported among donors in an Asian-associated ancestry cluster than the approximately 670-donor mean. A later analysis associated 16,951 TCR beta sequences with specific HLA alleles at a false discovery rate of 0.05. Over 15 rarely observed V segments, including chromosome 9 orphons, were excluded from the earlier analysis of a few hundred of the donors because counts were too low. Compared with equally common non-associated chains, HLA-associated TCR beta chains in a later analysis were more clonally expanded and had lower generation probabilities. Most TCR sequences were observed very rarely across donors, whereas some public TCRs were present in many individuals. Roughly uniform sequencing depth across donors was assumed in presence/absence analyses, although this assumption may not hold. Some IMGT-functional V segments, including TRBV6-2 and TRBV6-3, could not be told apart with the 87-base-pair reads, so those segments were excluded. Cytomegalovirus status was reported to be diagnosed by the classifier with high specificity and sensitivity in both the original and validation cohorts. A further reported finding was that TCR beta sequences accurately predicted the HLA-A and HLA-B alleles for most subjects in the first cohort. Several of the top co-occurrence clusters appeared to be linked to parvovirus B19, influenza, CMV and Epstein-Barr virus, according to a later analysis. Linkage disequilibrium might explain the correlated functional status among segregating V segments, but an unknown experimental factor could not be ruled out. In a later analysis, TCR association rates were found to vary across HLA loci, with the most associated TCRs seen for DRB1 alleles and the fewest for HLA-C alleles. Only TCR beta chains were sequenced in this cohort, and the absence of alpha or paired-chain data limited detectable features. An earlier analysis of approximately 570 of the donors showed that most TCR beta V segments appeared in productive rearrangements either about 87% or about 30% of the time, which broadly matched IMGT annotations. Three of the identified cytomegalovirus-associated TCR beta chains were confirmed in vitro to be specific for cytomegalovirus antigens. A total of 164 TCR beta chains were listed by the study as associated with cytomegalovirus. V-gene and J-gene trimming of TCR beta chains was associated with a missense DCLRE1C variant in a later genetic analysis, and the association was replicated in an independent cohort. Because HLA typing was unavailable for some donors at each locus, only the typed subset was used in association tests. Strong co-occurrence of HLA alleles, especially DR and DQ, made assigning TCR associations to individual alleles difficult. In a later analysis, most CMV-associated TCR beta chains were found to appear HLA-restricted, with HLA associations seemingly driven largely by CMV exposure. The authors suggested that the approach could potentially be generalized to other disease states and immunological phenotypes. The only immune exposure information available for the cohort was CMV serostatus.

Recombination connected TRBV18 to TRBJ1-1; the D gene is not confidently resolved. This sequence was found in a man in his forties or fifties in good health and CMV-seronegative. The sequenced sample consisted of PBMCs. CDR3 loop: CASSRIDGGNTEAFF. The DNA reads TGTGCCAGCTCACGCATAGACGGAGGGAACACTGAAGCTTTCTTT.